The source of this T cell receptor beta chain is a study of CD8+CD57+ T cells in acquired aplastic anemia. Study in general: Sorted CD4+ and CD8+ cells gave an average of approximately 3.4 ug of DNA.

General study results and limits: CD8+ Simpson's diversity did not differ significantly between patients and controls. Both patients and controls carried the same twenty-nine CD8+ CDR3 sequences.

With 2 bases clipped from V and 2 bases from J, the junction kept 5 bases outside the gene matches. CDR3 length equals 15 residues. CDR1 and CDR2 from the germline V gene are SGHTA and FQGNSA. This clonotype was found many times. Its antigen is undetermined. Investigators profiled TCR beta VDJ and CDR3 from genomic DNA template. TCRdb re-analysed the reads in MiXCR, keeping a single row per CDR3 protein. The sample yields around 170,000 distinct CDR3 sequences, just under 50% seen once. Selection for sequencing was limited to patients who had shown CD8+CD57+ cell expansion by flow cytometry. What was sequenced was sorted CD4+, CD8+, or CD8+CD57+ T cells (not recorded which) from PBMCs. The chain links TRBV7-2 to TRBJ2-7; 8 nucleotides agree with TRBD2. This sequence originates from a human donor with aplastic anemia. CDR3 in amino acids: CASSLKAGEAYEQYF. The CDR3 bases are TGTGCCAGCAGCTTAAAAGCGGGGGAGGCCTACGAGCAGTACTTC.